Reported below is one T cell receptor (beta chain). This CDR3 contains 13 residues. Germline lookup yields CDR1 MNHEY and CDR2 SMNVEV (reference sequence). The V and J ends lost 6 bases and 0 bases respectively, with 9 bases between them. The data are from a study of blood T cell repertoires in COVID-19. Across the whole study: PBMCs, B-cell-depleted T cells, or T cells were the source of the cDNA or gDNA that made up the material.

Each participant's cohort was designated according to participant-reported clinical history. Some clones are missing from TCRdb's copy, which holds only in-frame ones; the method was immunoSEQ multiplex PCR. The sample comprises approximately 150,000 clones, around four fifths of which are singletons, and roughly 8% rests with the top ten. This TCR came from a woman aged 45 to 65 who had recovered from COVID-19. The V call is TRBV27, the J call TRBJ2-7, with a weak D call TRBD1 (6 bases). The specimen was PBMCs or T cells enriched from blood (not recorded which). The CDR3 sequence: CASSGQSSYEQYF. The CDR3 nucleotides read TGTGCCAGCAGCGGACAGAGCTCCTACGAGCAGTACTTC.